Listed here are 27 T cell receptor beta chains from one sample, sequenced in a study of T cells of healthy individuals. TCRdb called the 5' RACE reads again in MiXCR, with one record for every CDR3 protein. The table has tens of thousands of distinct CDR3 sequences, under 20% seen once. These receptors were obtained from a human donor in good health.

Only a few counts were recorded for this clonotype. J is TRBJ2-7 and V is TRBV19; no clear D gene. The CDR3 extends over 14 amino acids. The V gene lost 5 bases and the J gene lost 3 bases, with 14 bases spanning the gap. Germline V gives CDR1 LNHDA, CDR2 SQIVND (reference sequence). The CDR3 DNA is TGTGCCAGTAGTTTTGGCAGAGGTGGCTACGAGCAGTACTTC. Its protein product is CASSFGRGGYEQYF.

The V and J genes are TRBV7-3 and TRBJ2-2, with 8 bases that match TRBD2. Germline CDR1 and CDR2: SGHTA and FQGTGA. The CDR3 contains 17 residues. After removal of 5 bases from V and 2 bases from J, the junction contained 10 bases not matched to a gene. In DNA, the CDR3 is TGTGCCAGCAGCAGAGGGCCTAGCGGGCTTAACACCGGGGAGCTGTTTTTT. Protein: CASSRGPSGLNTGELFF.

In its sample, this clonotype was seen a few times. The CDR3 nucleotides read TGTGCCAGCAGTTACTCAGGAGCCCGATACAATGAGCAGTTCTTC. Translation: CASSYSGARYNEQFF. The gene calls are TRBV6-2 or TRBV6-3 and TRBJ2-1; D is unresolved. The V gene lost 0 bases and the J gene lost 4 bases, with 10 bases spanning the gap. CDR1 MNHEY and CDR2 SVGEGT come from the germline V gene. This CDR3 has 15 residues.

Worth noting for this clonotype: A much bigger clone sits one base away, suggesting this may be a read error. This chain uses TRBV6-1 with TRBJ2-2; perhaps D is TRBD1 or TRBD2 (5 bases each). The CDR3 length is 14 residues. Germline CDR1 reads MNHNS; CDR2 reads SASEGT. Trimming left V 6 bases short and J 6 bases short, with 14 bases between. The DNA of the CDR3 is TGTGCCAGCAGGGGGCTAGCAAACGCCGGGGAGCTGTTTTTT. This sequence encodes CASRGLANAGELFF.

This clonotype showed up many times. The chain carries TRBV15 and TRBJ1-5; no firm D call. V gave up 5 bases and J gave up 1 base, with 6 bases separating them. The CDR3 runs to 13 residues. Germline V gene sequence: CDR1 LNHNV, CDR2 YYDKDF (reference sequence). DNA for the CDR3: TGTGCCACCAGCGGGCAGAGCAATCAGCCCCAGCATTTT. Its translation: CATSGQSNQPQHF.

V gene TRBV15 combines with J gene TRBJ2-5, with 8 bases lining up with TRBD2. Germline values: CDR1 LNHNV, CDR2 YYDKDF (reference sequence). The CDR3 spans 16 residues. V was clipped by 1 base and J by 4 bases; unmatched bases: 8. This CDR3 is CATSRAGGARGETQYF. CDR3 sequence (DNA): TGTGCCACCAGCAGAGCGGGAGGGGCCCGCGGAGAGACCCAGTACTTC.

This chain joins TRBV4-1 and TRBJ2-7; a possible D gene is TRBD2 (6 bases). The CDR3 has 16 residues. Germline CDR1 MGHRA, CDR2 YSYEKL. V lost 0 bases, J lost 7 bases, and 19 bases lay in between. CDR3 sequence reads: CASSQEGLLTVGEQYF. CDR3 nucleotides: TGCGCCAGCAGCCAAGAGGGACTCCTAACTGTGGGGGAGCAGTACTTC.

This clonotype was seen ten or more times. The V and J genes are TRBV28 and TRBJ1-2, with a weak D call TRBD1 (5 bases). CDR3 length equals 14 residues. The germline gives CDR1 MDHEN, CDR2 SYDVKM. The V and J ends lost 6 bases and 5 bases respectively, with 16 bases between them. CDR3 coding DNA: TGTGCCAGCAGCCTTCCCGGGACGCCGTATGGCTACACCTTC. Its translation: CASSLPGTPYGYTF.

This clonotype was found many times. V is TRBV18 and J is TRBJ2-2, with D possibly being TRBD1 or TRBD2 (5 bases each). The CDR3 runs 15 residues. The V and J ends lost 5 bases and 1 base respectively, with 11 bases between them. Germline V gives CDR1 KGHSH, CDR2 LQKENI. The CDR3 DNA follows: TGTGCCAGCTCAATCAGGGAGAAGAACACCGGGGAGCTGTTTTTT. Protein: CASSIREKNTGELFF.

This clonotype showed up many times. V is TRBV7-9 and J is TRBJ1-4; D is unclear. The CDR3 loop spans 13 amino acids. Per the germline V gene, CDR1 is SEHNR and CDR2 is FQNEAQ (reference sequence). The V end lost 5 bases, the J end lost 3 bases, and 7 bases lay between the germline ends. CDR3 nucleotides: TGTGCCAGCAGCCGTGGACCTAATGAAAAACTGTTTTTT. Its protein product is CASSRGPNEKLFF.

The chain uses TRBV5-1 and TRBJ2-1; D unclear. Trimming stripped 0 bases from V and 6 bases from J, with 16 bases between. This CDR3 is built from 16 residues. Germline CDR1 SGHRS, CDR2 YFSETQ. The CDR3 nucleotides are TGCGCCAGCAGCTTGGGCGGACGTTGGTTGGGCAATGAGCAGTTCTTC. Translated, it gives CASSLGGRWLGNEQFF.

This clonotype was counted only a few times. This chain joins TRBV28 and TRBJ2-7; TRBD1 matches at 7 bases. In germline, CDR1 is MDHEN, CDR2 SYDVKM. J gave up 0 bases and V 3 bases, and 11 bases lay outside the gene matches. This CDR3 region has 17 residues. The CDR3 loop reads CASSFDRVRLDSYEQYF. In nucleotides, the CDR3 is TGTGCCAGCAGTTTCGACAGGGTCCGTTTAGACTCCTACGAGCAGTACTTC.

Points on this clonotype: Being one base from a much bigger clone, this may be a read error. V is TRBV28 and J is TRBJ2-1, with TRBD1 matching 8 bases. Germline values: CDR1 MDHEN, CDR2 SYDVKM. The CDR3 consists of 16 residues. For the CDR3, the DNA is TGTGCCAGCAATTTATGGGATGGACAGGGCCGGAATGAGCAGTTCTTC. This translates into CASNLWDGQGRNEQFF.

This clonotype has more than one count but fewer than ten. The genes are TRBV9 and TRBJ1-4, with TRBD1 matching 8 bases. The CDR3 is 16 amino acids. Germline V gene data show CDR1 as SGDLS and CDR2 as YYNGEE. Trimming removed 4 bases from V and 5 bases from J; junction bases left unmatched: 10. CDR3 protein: CASSLQQGVKNEKLFF. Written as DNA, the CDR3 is TGTGCCAGCAGCCTCCAACAGGGGGTAAAGAATGAAAAACTGTTTTTT.

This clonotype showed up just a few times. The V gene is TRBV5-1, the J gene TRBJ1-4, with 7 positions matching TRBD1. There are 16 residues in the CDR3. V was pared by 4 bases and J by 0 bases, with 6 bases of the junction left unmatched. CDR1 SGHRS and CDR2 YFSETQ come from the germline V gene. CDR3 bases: TGCGCCAGCAGCCCGGGACAGATTGCAACTAATGAAAAACTGTTTTTT. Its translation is CASSPGQIATNEKLFF. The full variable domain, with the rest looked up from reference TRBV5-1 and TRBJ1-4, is KAGVTQTPRYLIKTRGQQVTLSCSPISGHRSVSWYQQTPGQGLQFLFEYFSETQRNKGNFPGRFSGRQFSNSRSEMNVSTLELGDSALYLCASSPGQIATNEKLFFGSGTQLSVL.

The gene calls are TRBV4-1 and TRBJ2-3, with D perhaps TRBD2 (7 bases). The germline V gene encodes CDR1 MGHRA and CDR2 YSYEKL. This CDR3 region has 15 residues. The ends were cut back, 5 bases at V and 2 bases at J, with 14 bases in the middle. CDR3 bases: TGCGCCAGCAGCAAACAGCGGGGACACACAGATACGCAGTATTTT. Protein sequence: CASSKQRGHTDTQYF.

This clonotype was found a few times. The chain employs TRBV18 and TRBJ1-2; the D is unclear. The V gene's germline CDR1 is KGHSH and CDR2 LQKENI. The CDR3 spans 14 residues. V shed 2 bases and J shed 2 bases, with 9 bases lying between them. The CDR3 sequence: CASSPNMENYGYTF. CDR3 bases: TGTGCCAGCTCACCAAACATGGAAAACTATGGCTACACCTTC. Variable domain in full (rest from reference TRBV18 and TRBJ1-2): NAGVMQNPRHLVRRRGQEARLRCSPMKGHSHVYWYRQLPEEGLKFMVYLQKENIIDESGMPKERFSAEFPKEGPSILRIQQVVRGDSAAYFCASSPNMENYGYTFGSGTRLTVV.

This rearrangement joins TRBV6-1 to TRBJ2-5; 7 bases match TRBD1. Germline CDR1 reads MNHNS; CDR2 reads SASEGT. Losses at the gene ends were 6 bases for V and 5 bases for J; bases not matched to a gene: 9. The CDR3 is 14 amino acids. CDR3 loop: CASRKDRAGETQYF. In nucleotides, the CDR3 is TGTGCCAGCAGGAAAGACAGGGCGGGCGAGACCCAGTACTTC.

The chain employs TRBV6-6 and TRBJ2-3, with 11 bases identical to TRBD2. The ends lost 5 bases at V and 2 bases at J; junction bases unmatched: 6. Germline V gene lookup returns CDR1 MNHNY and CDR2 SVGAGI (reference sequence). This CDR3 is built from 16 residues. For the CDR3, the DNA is TGTGCCAGCAGTGAAACTAGCGGGAGATTCACAGATACGCAGTATTTT. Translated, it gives CASSETSGRFTDTQYF.

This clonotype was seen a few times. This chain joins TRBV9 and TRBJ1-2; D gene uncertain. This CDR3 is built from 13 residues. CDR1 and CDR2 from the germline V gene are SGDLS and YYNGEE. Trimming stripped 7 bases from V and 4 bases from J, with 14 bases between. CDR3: CASQNSDSYGYTF. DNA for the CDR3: TGTGCCAGCCAGAACTCGGACTCCTATGGCTACACCTTC. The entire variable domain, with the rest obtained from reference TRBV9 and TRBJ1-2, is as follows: DSGVTQTPKHLITATGQRVTLRCSPRSGDLSVYWYQQSLDQGLQFLIQYYNGEERAKGNILERFSAQQFPDLHSELNLSSLELGDSALYFCASQNSDSYGYTFGSGTRLTVV.

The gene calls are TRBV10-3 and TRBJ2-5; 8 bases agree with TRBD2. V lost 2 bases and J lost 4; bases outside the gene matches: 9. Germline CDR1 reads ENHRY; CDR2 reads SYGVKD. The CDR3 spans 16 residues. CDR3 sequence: CAISEVAGGILETQYF. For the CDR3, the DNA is TGTGCCATCAGTGAGGTGGCGGGGGGAATATTAGAGACCCAGTACTTC.

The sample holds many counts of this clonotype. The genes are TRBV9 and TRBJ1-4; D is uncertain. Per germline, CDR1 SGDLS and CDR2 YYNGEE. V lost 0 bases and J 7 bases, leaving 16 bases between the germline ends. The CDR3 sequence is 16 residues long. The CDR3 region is CASSVGAGRGSEKLFF. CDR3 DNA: TGTGCCAGCAGCGTAGGAGCGGGGAGAGGGAGTGAAAAACTGTTTTTT.

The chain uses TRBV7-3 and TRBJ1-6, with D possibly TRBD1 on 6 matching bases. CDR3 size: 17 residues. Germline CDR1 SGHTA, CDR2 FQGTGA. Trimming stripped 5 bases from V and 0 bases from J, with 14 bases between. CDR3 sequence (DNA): TGTGCCAGCAGCGCGGCCCAGGGGAGCTCCTATAATTCACCCCTCCACTTT. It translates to CASSAAQGSSYNSPLHF.

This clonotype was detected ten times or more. CDR3 bases: TGTGCCAGCAGCTTAAGATGGGGGGACACTGAAGCTTTCTTT. This sequence encodes CASSLRWGDTEAFF. The J gene is TRBJ1-1, the V gene TRBV7-2, with a possible D match to TRBD1 (5 bases). CDR1 SGHTA and CDR2 FQGNSA come from the germline V gene. Trimming removed 2 bases at V and 3 bases at J, with 10 bases between. This CDR3 spans 14 amino acids. Full variable domain (remainder filled in from reference TRBV7-2 and TRBJ1-1): GAGVSQSPSNKVTEKGKDVELRCDPISGHTALYWYRQSLGQGLEFLIYFQGNSAPDKSGLPSDRFSAERTGGSVSTLTIQRTQQEDSAVYLCASSLRWGDTEAFFGQGTRLTVV.

The CDR3 sequence: CASSKPGQGFLYVSPLHF. The CDR3 coding sequence is TGTGCCAGCAGTAAACCGGGACAGGGTTTTCTGTATGTCTCACCCCTCCACTTT. The genes are TRBV6-5 and TRBJ1-6; 9 bases match TRBD1. The ends lost 5 bases at V and 10 bases at J; junction bases unmatched: 18. The CDR3 consists of 18 residues. The V gene's germline CDR1 is MNHEY and CDR2 SVGAGI.

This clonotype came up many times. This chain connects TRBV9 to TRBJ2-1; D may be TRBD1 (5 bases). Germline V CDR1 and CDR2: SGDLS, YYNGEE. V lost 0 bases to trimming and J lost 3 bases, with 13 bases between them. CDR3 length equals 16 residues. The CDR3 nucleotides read TGTGCCAGCAGCGTAGGGGGCGCCATAAGCTACAATGAGCAGTTCTTC. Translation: CASSVGGAISYNEQFF.

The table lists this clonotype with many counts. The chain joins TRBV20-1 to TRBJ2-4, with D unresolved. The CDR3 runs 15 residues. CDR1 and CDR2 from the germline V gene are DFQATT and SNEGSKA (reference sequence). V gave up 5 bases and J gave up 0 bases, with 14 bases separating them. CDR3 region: CSAPDTQLAKNIQYF. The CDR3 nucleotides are TGCAGTGCTCCGGATACCCAACTAGCCAAAAACATTCAGTACTTC.